The rows below give T cell receptor beta chains drawn from one sample of a study of blood T cells in healthy people across ages. TCRdb reanalysed the 5' RACE reads using MiXCR and keeps one entry per CDR3 protein. The table records about 780,000 distinct CDR3 sequences, roughly 24% of them present only once. These data also formed part of another study, on T cells of mothers and their children.

Source material: blood. These receptors were taken from a boy aged 5-17 years in good health. Each CDR3 is given with its conserved first and last residue. A D gene is named only where the DNA matches it firmly. A clone size is listed for some rows: how often the clone was seen (once, few, many), or a class if it is expanded.

CASSRDSSQETQYF	TGTGCCAGCAGTCGGGATAGTAGCCAAGAGACCCAGTACTTC	TRBV12-3/TRBV12-4	-	TRBJ2-5	-
CASTTRWTALAPNYGYTF	TGTGCCAGCACCACGCGATGGACAGCCCTCGCGCCTAACTATGGCTACACCTTC	TRBV6-1	-	TRBJ1-2	once
CASSPNRDSDSPLHF	TGTGCCAGCTCACCTAACCGGGACAGCGATTCACCCCTCCACTTT	TRBV18	TRBD1	TRBJ1-6	-
CASSRPGQGSEKLFF	TGTGCCAGCAGCAGGCCGGGACAGGGAAGTGAAAAACTGTTTTTT	TRBV25-1	TRBD1	TRBJ1-4	few
CATGQEETQYF	TGTGCCACTGGACAGGAAGAGACCCAGTACTTC	TRBV10-3	TRBD1	TRBJ2-5	-
CASRLTGINQPQHF	TGTGCCAGCAGACTTACAGGGATCAATCAGCCCCAGCATTTT	TRBV12-3/TRBV12-4	-	TRBJ1-5	few
CASSQDRGAQYF	TGCGCCAGCAGCCAAGATCGCGGGGCCCAGTACTTC	TRBV4-1	-	TRBJ2-5	many
CSAGPSGDFFHF	TGCAGTGCTGGACCATCGGGAGATTTCTTCCACTTT	TRBV20-1	-	TRBJ1-6	-
CASSNHEETQYF	TGTGCCAGCAGTAATCATGAAGAGACCCAGTACTTC	TRBV6-1	-	TRBJ2-5	few
CASSLTGPTNEQYF	TGTGCCAGCAGCCTGACAGGGCCCACCAACGAGCAGTACTTC	TRBV13	TRBD1	TRBJ2-7	few